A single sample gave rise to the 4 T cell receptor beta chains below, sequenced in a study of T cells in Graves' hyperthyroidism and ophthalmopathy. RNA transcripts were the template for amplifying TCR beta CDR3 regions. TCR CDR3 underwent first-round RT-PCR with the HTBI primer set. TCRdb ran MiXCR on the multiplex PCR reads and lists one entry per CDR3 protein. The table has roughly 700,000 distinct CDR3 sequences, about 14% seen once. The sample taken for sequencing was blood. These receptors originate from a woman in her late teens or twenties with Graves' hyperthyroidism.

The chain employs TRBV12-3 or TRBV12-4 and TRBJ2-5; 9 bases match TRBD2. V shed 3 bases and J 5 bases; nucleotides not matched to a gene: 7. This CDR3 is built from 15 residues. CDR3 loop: CASSFYLAGYETQYF. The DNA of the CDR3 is TGTGCCAGCAGTTTTTACCTAGCGGGGTATGAGACCCAGTACTTC.

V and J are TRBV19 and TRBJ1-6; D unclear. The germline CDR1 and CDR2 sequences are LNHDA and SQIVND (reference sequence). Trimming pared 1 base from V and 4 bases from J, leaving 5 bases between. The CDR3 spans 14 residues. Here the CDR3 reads CASSIGGYNSPLHF. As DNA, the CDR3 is TGTGCCAGTAGTATAGGTGGATATAATTCACCCCTCCACTTT. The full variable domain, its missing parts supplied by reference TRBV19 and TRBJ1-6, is DGGITQSPKYLFRKEGQNVTLSCEQNLNHDAMYWYRQDPGQGLRLIYYSQIVNDFQKGDIAEGYSVSREKKESFPLTVTSAQKNPTAFYLCASSIGGYNSPLHFGNGTRLTVT.

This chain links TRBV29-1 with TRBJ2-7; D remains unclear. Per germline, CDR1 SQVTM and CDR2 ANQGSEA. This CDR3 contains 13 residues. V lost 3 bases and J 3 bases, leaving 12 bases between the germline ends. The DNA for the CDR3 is TGCAGCGTTGACCCCGAGAACTACTACGAGCAGTACTTC. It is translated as CSVDPENYYEQYF.

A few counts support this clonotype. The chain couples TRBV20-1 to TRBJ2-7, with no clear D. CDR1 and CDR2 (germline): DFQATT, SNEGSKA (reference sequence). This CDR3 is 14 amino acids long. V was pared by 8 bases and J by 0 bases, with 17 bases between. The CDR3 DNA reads TGCAGTACCCGACTCGCCCGGGTCTCCTACGAGCAGTACTTC. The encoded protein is CSTRLARVSYEQYF.